Detailed here is one T cell receptor (beta chain). Its cognate antigen is unknown. The record originates from a study of CD8 T cells in ankylosing spondylitis. Germline CDR1 reads SNHLY; CDR2 reads FYNNEI. V lost 0 bases and J 13 bases, leaving 19 bases between the germline ends. CDR3 length: 15 amino acids. Quantitative barcoded 5'-RACE was used to prepare TCR beta libraries. Using its own MiXCR run on the 5' RACE reads, TCRdb lists one record per CDR3 protein. The sample shows approximately 340,000 distinct CDR3 sequences, roughly 14% of them seen only once. Study-wide results and limits: Past studies reported some motif variants in reactive arthritis synovial fluid and blood. Reportedly, matched ankylosing spondylitis synovial fluid was significantly enriched for disease-linked clones. What appeared characteristic of ankylosing spondylitis blood was a TCR beta motif of eight highly homologous variants.

The chain joins TRBV2 to TRBJ1-3; D not certain. Sequenced material: blood, either unsorted or a sorted T cell fraction (not recorded which). This clonotype was sampled from a male donor with ankylosing spondylitis or in good health (not recorded which). Here the CDR3 reads CASSEAYPWLTRIYF. CDR3 nucleotides: TGTGCCAGCAGTGAAGCCTACCCGTGGCTTACCCGAATATATTTT.